A selection of T cell receptor beta chains follows, all from one sample in a study of blood T cell repertoires in COVID-19. Some clones are missing from TCRdb's copy, which holds only in-frame ones; the method was immunoSEQ multiplex PCR. The sample shows approximately 170,000 clones, 85% to 90% of them seen only once. Source material: peripheral blood. The receptor source for this set is a woman of 80 years or more in a cohort sampled during active or convalescent COVID-19. Both conserved end residues are part of each CDR3. D genes are given only for firm matches. Clone size is shown for a subset of rows, as once, few, many or a class of expanded clone.

>TRBJ2-7|TRBV28|TRBD2|.
TGTGCCAGCAGTTTGACGGGACTAGCGGGGGGCGAGCAGTACTTC
CASSLTGLAGGEQYF
>TRBJ1-6|TRBV6-2/TRBV6-3|.|few
TGTGCCAGCAGGTACAGCTCTAATTCACCCCTCCACTTT
CASRYSSNSPLHF
>TRBJ1-2|TRBV28|.|.
TGTGCCAGCGGTATACAGGGAGGGTATGGCTACACCTTC
CASGIQGGYGYTF
>TRBJ2-2|TRBV5-6|TRBD2|.
TGTGCCAGCAGTCCGGACCCGGGGGGCACCGGGGAGCTGTTTTTT
CASSPDPGGTGELFF
>TRBJ2-1|TRBV10-3|TRBD1|.
TGTGCCATCAGTGAGGCCCAGGGGGTCGGCAATGAGCAGTTCTTC
CAISEAQGVGNEQFF
>TRBJ1-5|TRBV6-2/TRBV6-3|.|.
TGTGCCAGCAGTTACGACAGGCGCAATCAGCCCCAGCATTTT
CASSYDRRNQPQHF
>TRBJ2-1|TRBV7-8|TRBD2|.
TGTGCCAGCAGCTTTAGCGGGGGGGCGAAGAATGAGCAGTTCTTC
CASSFSGGAKNEQFF
>TRBJ1-3|TRBV7-9|TRBD1|.
TGTGCCAGCACCCACGGACAGGGGATCTCTGGAAACACCATATATTTT
CASTHGQGISGNTIYF
>TRBJ1-2|TRBV11-2|.|.
TGTGCCAGCAGCTTCAGGGGCGGCTACACCTTC
CASSFRGGYTF
>TRBJ1-2|TRBV5-1|TRBD1|.
TGCGCCAGCAGCTTGGCGTCGGGACAGATGTCGAGTTCCTATGGCTACACCTTC
CASSLASGQMSSSYGYTF
>TRBJ1-1|TRBV6-5|.|.
TGTGCCAGCAGTCCAGGATTCACTGAAGCTTTCTTT
CASSPGFTEAFF
>TRBJ2-6|TRBV15|TRBD2|.
TGTGCCACCAGCAGAGATCCCGGGAGGCTGGGGTCTGGGGCCAACGTCCTGACTTTC
CATSRDPGRLGSGANVLTF
>TRBJ1-5|TRBV5-6|.|once
TGTGCCAGCAGCTCGAGGGAGAGCAATCAGCCCCAGCATTTT
CASSSRESNQPQHF
>TRBJ1-2|TRBV28|TRBD1|.
TGTGCCAGCAGTTCATACCTTGCTCGGCAGGGGGCGGAAGGCTACACCTTC
CASSSYLARQGAEGYTF
>TRBJ1-1|TRBV29-1|.|once
TGCAGCGGAGACAGGACGAACACTGAAGCTTTCTTT
CSGDRTNTEAFF
>TRBJ1-1|TRBV27|.|.
TGTGCCAGCAGTCATCCCGGAGTAAAAGGCACTGAAGCTTTCTTT
CASSHPGVKGTEAFF
>TRBJ1-1|TRBV5-1|TRBD1|.
TGCGCCAGCGTCCGGGACAGGGGTCAGGGGAACACTGAAGCTTTCTTT
CASVRDRGQGNTEAFF
>TRBJ2-2|TRBV3-1/TRBV3-2|TRBD2|.
TGTGCCAGCAGCCACGGGACTAGCGGTTGGGCGAACACCGGGGAGCTGTTTTTT
CASSHGTSGWANTGELFF
>TRBJ1-5|TRBV11-2|.|.
TGTGCCAGCAGCTATAGTTCAGGGGAGAAATTGCAGCCCCAGCATTTT
CASSYSSGEKLQPQHF
>TRBJ1-6|TRBV2|TRBD1|.
TGTGCCAGCACCAGACAGGGTAATAATTCACCCCTCCACTTT
CASTRQGNNSPLHF
>TRBJ1-5|TRBV2|.|.
TGTGCCAGCGGGACTGTCAGCAATCAGCCCCAGCATTTT
CASGTVSNQPQHF
>TRBJ1-1|TRBV7-9|.|.
TGTGCCAGCAGCTTTATCGACAGCGAAGCTTTCTTT
CASSFIDSEAFF
>TRBJ1-2|TRBV11-3|TRBD1|few
TGTGCCAGCAGCGAAGGGGACAGGGAAATATATGGCTACACCTTC
CASSEGDREIYGYTF
>TRBJ1-5|TRBV7-2|TRBD1|.
TGTGCCAGCAGCTCGACAGGGAATCAGCCCCAGCATTTT
CASSSTGNQPQHF